This TCR beta chain was found in a study of blood T cell repertoires in COVID-19. Seattle's enrolled individuals joined amid active infection and were then monitored longitudinally. How the authors handled the data: The assay estimated nucleated cells by amplifying reference gene primers. Generated by immunoSEQ multiplex PCR, the TCRdb table keeps only in-frame clones and is missing some. The D gene and trimming were derived from the DNA, and the V and J assignments and clone size from that table. The data hold fewer than 700,000 clones, with approximately 88% observed a single time. Germline trimming cut 7 bases from V and 1 base from J; bases unmatched to any gene: 9. This CDR3 has 15 amino acids. Germline V lookup: CDR1 LGHDT, CDR2 YNNKEL (reference sequence).

The source is a woman in her forties or fifties with COVID-19, enrolled during active disease. The specimen sequenced was peripheral blood. This rearrangement joins TRBV3-1 (or the pseudogene TRBV3-2) to TRBJ2-7; TRBD2 aligns across 8 bases. CDR3 sequence: CASTRGVAGSYEQYF. CDR3 DNA sequence: TGTGCCAGCACCAGAGGGGTAGCGGGGTCCTACGAGCAGTACTTC.